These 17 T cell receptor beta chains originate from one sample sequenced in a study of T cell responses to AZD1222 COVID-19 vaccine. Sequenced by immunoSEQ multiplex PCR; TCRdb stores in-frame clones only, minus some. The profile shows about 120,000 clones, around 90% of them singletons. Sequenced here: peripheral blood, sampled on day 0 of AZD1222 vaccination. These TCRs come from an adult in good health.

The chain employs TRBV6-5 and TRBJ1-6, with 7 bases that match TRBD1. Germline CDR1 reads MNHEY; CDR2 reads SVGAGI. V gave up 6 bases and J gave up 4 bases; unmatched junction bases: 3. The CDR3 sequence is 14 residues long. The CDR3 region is CASRPTGYNSPLHF. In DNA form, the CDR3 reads TGTGCCAGCAGGCCGACAGGGTATAATTCACCCCTCCACTTT.

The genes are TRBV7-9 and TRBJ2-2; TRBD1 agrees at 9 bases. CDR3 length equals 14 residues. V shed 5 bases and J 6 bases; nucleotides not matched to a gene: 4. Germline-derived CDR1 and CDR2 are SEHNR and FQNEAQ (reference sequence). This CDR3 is CASSPGQGAGELFF. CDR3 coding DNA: TGTGCCAGCAGCCCGGGACAGGGAGCCGGGGAGCTGTTTTTT.

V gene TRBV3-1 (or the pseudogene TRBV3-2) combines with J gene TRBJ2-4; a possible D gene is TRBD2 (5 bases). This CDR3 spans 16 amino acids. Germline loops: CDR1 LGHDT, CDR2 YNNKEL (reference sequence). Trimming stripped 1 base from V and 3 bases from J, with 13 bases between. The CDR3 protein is CASSQGGPSGKNIQYF. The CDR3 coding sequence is TGTGCCAGCAGCCAAGGAGGCCCGAGCGGCAAAAACATTCAGTACTTC.

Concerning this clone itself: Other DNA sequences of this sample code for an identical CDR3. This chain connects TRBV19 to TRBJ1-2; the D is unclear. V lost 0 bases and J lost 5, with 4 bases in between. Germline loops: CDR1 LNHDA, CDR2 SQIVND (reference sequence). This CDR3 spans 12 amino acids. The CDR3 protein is CASSIEGYGYTF. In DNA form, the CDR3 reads TGTGCCAGTAGTATAGAAGGGTATGGCTACACCTTC.

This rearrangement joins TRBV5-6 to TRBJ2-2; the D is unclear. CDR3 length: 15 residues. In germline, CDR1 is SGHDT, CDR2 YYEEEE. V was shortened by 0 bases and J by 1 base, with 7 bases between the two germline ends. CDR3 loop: CASSLVGQNTGELFF. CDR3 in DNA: TGTGCCAGCAGCTTGGTCGGTCAGAACACCGGGGAGCTGTTTTTT.

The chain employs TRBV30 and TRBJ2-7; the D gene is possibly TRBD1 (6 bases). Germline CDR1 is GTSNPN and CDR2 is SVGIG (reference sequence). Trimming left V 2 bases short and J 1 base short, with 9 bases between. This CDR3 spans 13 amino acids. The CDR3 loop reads CAWSTGQSYEQYF. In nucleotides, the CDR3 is TGTGCCTGGAGTACCGGACAGTCCTACGAGCAGTACTTC.

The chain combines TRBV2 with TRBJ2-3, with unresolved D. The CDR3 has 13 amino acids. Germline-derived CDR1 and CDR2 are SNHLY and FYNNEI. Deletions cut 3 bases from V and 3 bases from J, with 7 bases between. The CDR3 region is CASSDVGTDTQYF. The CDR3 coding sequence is TGTGCCAGCAGTGACGTCGGTACAGATACGCAGTATTTT.

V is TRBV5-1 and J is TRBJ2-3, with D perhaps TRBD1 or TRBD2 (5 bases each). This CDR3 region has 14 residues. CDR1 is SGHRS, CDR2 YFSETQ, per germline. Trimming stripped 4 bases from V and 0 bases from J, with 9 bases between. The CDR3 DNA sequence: TGCGCCAGCAGCACGGGGCCTAGCACAGATACGCAGTATTTT. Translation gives CASSTGPSTDTQYF.

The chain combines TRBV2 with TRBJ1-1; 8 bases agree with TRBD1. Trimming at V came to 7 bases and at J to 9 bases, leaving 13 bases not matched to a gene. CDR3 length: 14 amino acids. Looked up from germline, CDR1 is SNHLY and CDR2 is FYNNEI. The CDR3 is CASTLRGQGAQAFF. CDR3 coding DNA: TGTGCCAGCACCCTCAGGGGCCAGGGGGCGCAAGCTTTCTTT.

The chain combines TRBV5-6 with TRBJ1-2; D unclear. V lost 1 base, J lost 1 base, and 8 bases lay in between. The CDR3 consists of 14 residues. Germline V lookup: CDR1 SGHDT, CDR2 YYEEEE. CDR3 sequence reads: CASSLPGVNYGYTF. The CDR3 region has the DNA TGTGCCAGCAGCTTGCCTGGGGTTAACTATGGCTACACCTTC.

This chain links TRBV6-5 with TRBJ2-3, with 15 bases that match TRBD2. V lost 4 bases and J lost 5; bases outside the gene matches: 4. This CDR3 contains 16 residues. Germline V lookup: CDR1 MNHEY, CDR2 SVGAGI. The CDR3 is CASSWTSGGAQDTQYF. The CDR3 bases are TGTGCCAGCAGTTGGACTAGCGGGGGGGCCCAAGATACGCAGTATTTT.

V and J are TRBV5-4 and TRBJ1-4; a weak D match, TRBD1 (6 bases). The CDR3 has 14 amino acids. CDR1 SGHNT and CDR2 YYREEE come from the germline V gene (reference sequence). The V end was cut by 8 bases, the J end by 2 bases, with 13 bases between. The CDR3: CASTLQGTNEKLFF. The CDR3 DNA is TGTGCCAGTACACTCCAGGGGACTAATGAAAAACTGTTTTTT.

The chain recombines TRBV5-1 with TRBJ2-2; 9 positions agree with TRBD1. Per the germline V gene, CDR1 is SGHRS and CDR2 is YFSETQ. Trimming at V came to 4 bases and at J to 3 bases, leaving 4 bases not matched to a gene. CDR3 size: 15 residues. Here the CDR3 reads CASSKRTGDTGELFF. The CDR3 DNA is TGCGCCAGCAGCAAACGGACAGGGGACACCGGGGAGCTGTTTTTT. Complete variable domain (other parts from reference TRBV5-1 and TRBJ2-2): KAGVTQTPRYLIKTRGQQVTLSCSPISGHRSVSWYQQTPGQGLQFLFEYFSETQRNKGNFPGRFSGRQFSNSRSEMNVSTLELGDSALYLCASSKRTGDTGELFFGEGSRLTVL.

Here the CDR3 DNA reads TGTGCCAGCGCAACTAGCTACCACAATGAGCAGTTCTTC. Encoded protein: CASATSYHNEQFF. The chain has TRBV3-1 (or the pseudogene TRBV3-2) and TRBJ2-1; a possible D gene is TRBD2 (6 bases). The V gene's germline CDR1 is LGHDT and CDR2 YNNKEL (reference sequence). The CDR3 spans 13 residues. Trimming stripped 8 bases from V and 5 bases from J, with 13 bases between.

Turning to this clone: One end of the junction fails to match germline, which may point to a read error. This chain's CDR3 is CASCLRLGRVDEQFF. CDR3 sequence (DNA): TGCGCCAGCTGCTTGAGACTAGGAAGAGTCGATGAGCAGTTCTTC. The chain joins TRBV5-1 to TRBJ2-1; weak D call: TRBD2 (6 bases). The CDR3 has 15 amino acids. Germline V gene sequence: CDR1 SGHRS, CDR2 YFSETQ.

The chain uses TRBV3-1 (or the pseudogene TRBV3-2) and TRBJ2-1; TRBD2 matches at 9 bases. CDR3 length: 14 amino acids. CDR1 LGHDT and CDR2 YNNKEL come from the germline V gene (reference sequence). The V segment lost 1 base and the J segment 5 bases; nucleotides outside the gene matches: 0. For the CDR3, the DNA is TGTGCCAGCAGCCAAGTAGCGGGGGACAATGAGCAGTTCTTC. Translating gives CASSQVAGDNEQFF.

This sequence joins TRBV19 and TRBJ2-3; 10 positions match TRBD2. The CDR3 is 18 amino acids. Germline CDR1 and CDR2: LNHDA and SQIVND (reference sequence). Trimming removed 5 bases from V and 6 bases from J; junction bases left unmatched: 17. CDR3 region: CASSPLPPSGGRRDTQYF. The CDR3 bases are TGTGCCAGTAGTCCGCTCCCCCCTAGCGGGGGCCGCCGCGATACGCAGTATTTT.